What follows are 32 T cell receptor beta chains derived from one specimen sequenced in a study of blood T cell repertoires in COVID-19. The table came from immunoSEQ multiplex PCR; TCRdb's copy has only in-frame clones and leaves some out. This table has some 320,000 clones, around nine tenths appearing once. The specimen was peripheral blood. The origin of the receptors is a woman aged 25-40 years with COVID-19, enrolled during active disease.

The chain couples TRBV7-8 to TRBJ1-5; maybe TRBD1 (5 bases). The CDR3 runs to 18 residues. CDR1 and CDR2 from the germline V gene are SGHVS and FQNEAQ. Trimming cost V 3 bases and J 0 bases, with 18 bases left between them. The CDR3 sequence is CASSFDRRNSYSNQPQHF. The CDR3 DNA is TGTGCCAGCAGCTTTGACAGACGAAACAGTTATAGCAATCAGCCCCAGCATTTT. Supplemented by reference TRBV7-8 and TRBJ1-5, the full variable domain reads GAGVSQSPRYKVAKRGQDVALRCDPISGHVSLFWYQQALGQGPEFLTYFQNEAQLDKSGLPSDRFFAERPEGSVSTLKIQRTQQEDSAVYLCASSFDRRNSYSNQPQHFGDGTRLSIL.

J is TRBJ2-1 and V is TRBV27, with 7 bases lining up with TRBD2. The CDR3 totals 14 residues. Germline values: CDR1 MNHEY, CDR2 SMNVEV (reference sequence). V lost 3 bases and J lost 4; bases outside the gene matches: 3. Here the CDR3 reads CASSLGGSYNEQFF. The CDR3 nucleotides are TGTGCCAGCAGTTTGGGGGGGTCTTACAATGAGCAGTTCTTC.

The CDR3 DNA reads TGTGCCAGCAGCTACTACCCCGGGACAATACAAGAGACCCAGTACTTC. This codes for CASSYYPGTIQETQYF. The chain couples TRBV7-2 to TRBJ2-5; the D gene is possibly TRBD1 (6 bases). With 4 bases removed from V and 2 bases from J, the gap between germline ends came to 17 bases. Germline V gives CDR1 SGHTA, CDR2 FQGNSA. CDR3 size: 16 residues.

The chain employs TRBV10-2 and TRBJ1-3, with D perhaps matching TRBD1 (5 bases). V lost 7 bases and J 1 base, leaving 11 bases between the germline ends. The CDR3 runs 14 residues. Germline values: CDR1 WSHSY, CDR2 SAAADI. The CDR3 region is CASKGQASGNTIYF. CDR3 nucleotide sequence: TGCGCCAGCAAGGGGCAGGCTTCTGGAAACACCATATATTTT.

The chain combines TRBV7-8 with TRBJ1-1; 8 nucleotides align to TRBD1. Germline V lookup: CDR1 SGHVS, CDR2 FQNEAQ. The CDR3 is made up of 18 amino acids. Trimming cost V 1 base and J 10 bases; bases outside gene matches: 20. Here the CDR3 DNA reads TGTGCCAGCAGCTTAGGGGCCTCCCAGACAGGGGCCTCCGGGGTAGCTTTCTTT. Protein: CASSLGASQTGASGVAFF.

This chain uses TRBV28 with TRBJ2-3, with 11 bases that match TRBD2. Germline V gene data show CDR1 as MDHEN and CDR2 as SYDVKM. V trimming: 6 bases; J trimming: 10 bases; junction bases outside the gene matches: 15. The CDR3 has 16 residues. The CDR3 sequence: CASRSQLAGASRAQYF. CDR3 DNA: TGTGCCAGCAGGTCCCAACTAGCGGGGGCCTCACGGGCGCAGTATTTT. The full variable domain, completed using reference TRBV28 and TRBJ2-3, is DVKVTQSSRYLVKRTGEKVFLECVQDMDHENMFWYRQDPGLGLRLIYFSYDVKMKEKGDIPEGYSVSREKKERFSLILESASTNQTSMYLCASRSQLAGASRAQYFGPGTRLTVL.

This clone was detected a few times. The genes are TRBV7-6 and TRBJ2-7; 11 nucleotides align to TRBD2. Germline CDR1 reads SGHVS; CDR2 reads FNYEAQ. The CDR3 is 16 amino acids. V dropped 5 bases and J dropped 7; count of bases not matched to a gene: 13. This CDR3 is CASSPEVAGGQKEQYF. CDR3 in DNA: TGTGCCAGCAGCCCAGAGGTAGCGGGGGGGCAGAAGGAGCAGTACTTC.

This clone was observed a handful of times. The rearrangement links TRBV15 to TRBJ1-1; weak D call: TRBD1 (6 bases). This CDR3 has 15 amino acids. Between the trimmed V and J ends, which lost 3 bases and 4 bases, there was a span of 15 bases. Germline V gives CDR1 LNHNV, CDR2 YYDKDF (reference sequence). In nucleotides, the CDR3 is TGTGCCACCAGCAGCCCCGGGGGGGCGAGCACTGAAGCTTTCTTT. Protein product: CATSSPGGASTEAFF.

The chain links TRBV7-8 to TRBJ2-3; 7 bases match TRBD2. Germline V gene lookup returns CDR1 SGHVS and CDR2 FQNEAQ. The CDR3 has 16 amino acids. The V and J ends lost 5 bases and 6 bases, in that order; junction bases with no gene match: 14. As DNA, the CDR3 is TGTGCCAGCAGCCTTACTAGCGAGGGCCCGAGGGATACGCAGTATTTT. Translation gives CASSLTSEGPRDTQYF.

J is TRBJ1-2 and V is TRBV6-1, with D unresolved. The CDR3 contains 16 residues. Trimming shortened V by 3 bases and J by 8 bases, and 22 bases separated the two germline ends. Germline V gene data show CDR1 as MNHNS and CDR2 as SASEGT. The CDR3 DNA reads as TGTGCCAGCAGTGACCCCCTCCGGGTCCGTGCGACGGGCTACACCTTC. Encoded protein: CASSDPLRVRATGYTF.

This chain links TRBV4-1 with TRBJ2-7; 9 nucleotides line up with TRBD1. Germline loops: CDR1 MGHRA, CDR2 YSYEKL. Trimming at V came to 0 bases and at J to 6 bases, leaving 9 bases not matched to a gene. There are 16 residues in the CDR3. For the CDR3, the DNA is TGCGCCAGCAGCCAAGATAGGTTACAGGGGGCGGTCGAGCAGTACTTC. This codes for CASSQDRLQGAVEQYF.

This chain links TRBV6-5 with TRBJ1-2; 7 positions agree with TRBD1. CDR3 size: 13 residues. Germline V lookup: CDR1 MNHEY, CDR2 SVGAGI. V lost 2 bases and J lost 5; bases outside the gene matches: 2. Here the CDR3 DNA reads TGTGCCAGCAGTTACGACAGGGCATATGGCTACACCTTC. As protein: CASSYDRAYGYTF.

The genes are TRBV13 and TRBJ2-2; D is unresolved. CDR3 length: 13 residues. From germline, CDR1 is PRHDT and CDR2 FYEKMQ (reference sequence). V was shortened by 6 bases and J by 1 base, with 6 bases between the two germline ends. The CDR3 here is CASSFLNTGELFF. As DNA, the CDR3 is TGTGCCAGCAGTTTCCTGAACACCGGGGAGCTGTTTTTT. Full variable domain (remainder filled in from reference TRBV13 and TRBJ2-2): AAGVIQSPRHLIKEKRETATLKCYPIPRHDTVYWYQQGPGQDPQFLISFYEKMQSDKGSIPDRFSAQQFSDYHSELNMSSLELGDSALYFCASSFLNTGELFFGEGSRLTVL.

The gene calls are TRBV7-6 and TRBJ2-7; TRBD1 might be the D (5 bases). V gave up 2 bases and J gave up 12 bases, with 23 bases separating them. The CDR3 contains 15 residues. The germline gives CDR1 SGHVS, CDR2 FNYEAQ. The CDR3 spells CASSLKAGYPSGGYF. DNA for the CDR3: TGTGCCAGCAGCTTAAAGGCAGGGTATCCCTCAGGCGGGTACTTC. The full variable domain, completed using reference TRBV7-6 and TRBJ2-7, is GAGVSQSPRYKVTKRGQDVALRCDPISGHVSLYWYRQALGQGPEFLTYFNYEAQQDKSGLPNDRFSAERPEGSISTLTIQRTEQRDSAMYRCASSLKAGYPSGGYFGPGTRLTVT.

The J gene is TRBJ1-6, the V gene TRBV18; the D gene is possibly TRBD1 (5 bases). This CDR3 spans 17 amino acids. Germline CDR1 and CDR2: KGHSH and LQKENI. With 4 bases removed from V and 6 bases from J, the gap between germline ends came to 19 bases. The CDR3, as DNA: TGTGCCAGCTCACGCAACAACAGGTTACATTCTAATTCACCCCTCCACTTT. Amino acid sequence: CASSRNNRLHSNSPLHF.

The V and J genes are TRBV6-9 and TRBJ2-2, with 7 nucleotides matching TRBD1. CDR1 is MNHGY, CDR2 SVAAGI, per germline. This CDR3 has 16 amino acids. J gave up 6 bases and V 4 bases, and 11 bases lay outside the gene matches. The CDR3: CASSLRTGKVAGELFF. The CDR3 DNA is TGTGCCAGCAGTTTGAGGACAGGTAAGGTCGCCGGGGAGCTGTTTTTT.

The chain links TRBV6-6 to TRBJ2-7; TRBD1 aligns across 8 bases. The germline V gene encodes CDR1 MNHNY and CDR2 SVGAGI (reference sequence). V trimming: 1 base; J trimming: 2 bases; junction bases outside the gene matches: 4. This CDR3 has 15 amino acids. The CDR3 loop reads CASSYLGQGTYEQYF. In DNA form, the CDR3 reads TGTGCCAGCAGTTACTTAGGACAGGGAACCTACGAGCAGTACTTC.

The J gene is TRBJ1-3, the V gene TRBV30; TRBD1 is a possible D gene (5 bases). Germline V gene sequence: CDR1 GTSNPN, CDR2 SVGIG (reference sequence). CDR3 length: 15 amino acids. Trimming stripped 6 bases from V and 0 bases from J, with 15 bases between. CDR3 nucleotides: TGTGCCTGCAAAGTGGGGCCGCACTCTGGAAACACCATATATTTT. This sequence encodes CACKVGPHSGNTIYF.

The gene calls are TRBV5-6 and TRBJ2-1, with TRBD1 as a possible D gene (5 bases). Germline V lookup: CDR1 SGHDT, CDR2 YYEEEE. CDR3 length equals 14 residues. Between the trimmed V and J ends, which lost 1 base and 8 bases, there was a span of 13 bases. The CDR3 sequence is CASSLPQVVHEQFF. CDR3 sequence (DNA): TGTGCCAGCAGCTTGCCACAGGTCGTCCATGAGCAGTTCTTC.

The table lists this clone with a count of one. The CDR3 loop reads CASSGREGGTGELFF. The CDR3, as DNA: TGTGCCAGCAGCGGACGAGAGGGCGGCACCGGGGAGCTGTTTTTT. The chain carries TRBV9 and TRBJ2-2; possible D gene TRBD2, 5 bases. The germline CDR1 and CDR2 sequences are SGDLS and YYNGEE. V was shortened by 3 bases and J by 4 bases, with 13 bases between the two germline ends. This CDR3 is built from 15 residues.

The chain employs TRBV14 and TRBJ1-2; D is perhaps TRBD1 (5 bases). Germline V gene data show CDR1 as SGHDN and CDR2 as FVKESK. The CDR3 has 13 residues. V lost 2 bases to trimming and J lost 4 bases, with 8 bases between them. CDR3: CASSQTGPYGYTF. CDR3 DNA sequence: TGTGCCAGCAGCCAAACAGGTCCCTATGGCTACACCTTC.

The CDR3 DNA follows: TGTGCCAGCAAAACAACAACAGGGGGGGAAGAGACCCAGTACTTC. It translates to CASKTTTGGEETQYF. The chain has TRBV6-5 and TRBJ2-5, with a weak D call TRBD1 (8 bases). Germline CDR1 and CDR2: MNHEY and SVGAGI. V shed 7 bases and J shed 3 bases, with 18 bases lying between them. The CDR3 extends over 15 amino acids.

The chain is built from TRBV13 and TRBJ1-6; 7 bases are shared with TRBD1. V gave up 0 bases and J gave up 3 bases; unmatched junction bases: 5. The CDR3 spans 17 residues. Germline V gene lookup returns CDR1 PRHDT and CDR2 FYEKMQ (reference sequence). DNA for the CDR3: TGTGCCAGCAGCTTAGGCCTAAGGGACAGCTATAATTCACCCCTCCACTTT. Residues: CASSLGLRDSYNSPLHF.

The chain recombines TRBV3-1 (or the pseudogene TRBV3-2) with TRBJ2-1, with D possibly TRBD2 on 7 matching bases. This CDR3 is built from 17 residues. Germline CDR1 reads LGHDT; CDR2 reads YNNKEL (reference sequence). V shed 5 bases and J shed 0 bases, with 17 bases lying between them. DNA for the CDR3: TGTGCCAGCAGCACACCTCGGGGGGCGAGCTCCTACAATGAGCAGTTCTTC. Encoded protein: CASSTPRGASSYNEQFF.

This clone was seen more than once but under ten times. This sequence joins TRBV6-5 and TRBJ1-2; 7 nucleotides line up with TRBD1. The germline V gene encodes CDR1 MNHEY and CDR2 SVGAGI. J lost 8 bases, V lost 0 bases, and 3 bases had no gene match. CDR3 length equals 13 residues. The CDR3: CASSYSTGKGYTF. The CDR3 DNA reads TGTGCCAGCAGTTACTCGACAGGGAAGGGCTACACCTTC.

This chain links TRBV19 with TRBJ1-1; tentatively, D is TRBD1 (5 bases). The CDR3 extends over 15 amino acids. Germline V gene data show CDR1 as LNHDA and CDR2 as SQIVND (reference sequence). Trimming cost V 1 base and J 3 bases, with 12 bases left between them. The CDR3 here is CASSIAQGLYTEAFF. The DNA for the CDR3 is TGTGCCAGTAGTATAGCGCAGGGTCTCTACACTGAAGCTTTCTTT.

The rearrangement joins TRBV18 to TRBJ2-3, with 10 nucleotides matching TRBD2. CDR1 and CDR2 (germline): KGHSH, LQKENI. V was clipped by 0 bases and J by 3 bases; unmatched bases: 6. The CDR3 length is 17 residues. CDR3 sequence (DNA): TGTGCCAGCTCACCACCGGGGCTAGCGGGGGAAACAGATACGCAGTATTTT. Protein: CASSPPGLAGETDTQYF.

This chain links TRBV7-9 with TRBJ2-1; 8 positions match TRBD2. V lost 8 bases, J lost 7 bases, and 13 bases stayed unmatched. Germline V CDR1 and CDR2: SEHNR, FQNEAQ (reference sequence). CDR3 size: 15 residues. CDR3 protein: CASLMGRGVFNEQFF. Written as DNA, the CDR3 is TGTGCCAGCCTAATGGGGCGGGGGGTCTTTAATGAGCAGTTCTTC. The variable domain in full, with the rest retrieved from reference TRBV7-9 and TRBJ2-1, is DTGVSQNPRHKITKRGQNVTFRCDPISEHNRLYWYRQTLGQGPEFLTYFQNEAQLEKSRLLSDRFSAERPKGSFSTLEIQRTEQGDSAMYLCASLMGRGVFNEQFFGPGTRLTVL.

The genes are TRBV18 and TRBJ1-5, with no clear D. CDR3 length: 14 residues. Germline assignment: CDR1 KGHSH and CDR2 LQKENI. The V gene lost 3 bases and the J gene lost 2 bases, with 8 bases spanning the gap. DNA for the CDR3: TGTGCCAGCTCACCGGCAGCGGGCAATCAGCCCCAGCATTTT. Its translation: CASSPAAGNQPQHF.

This CDR3 reads CASSSGTPNYGYTF. The CDR3 DNA reads TGTGCCAGCAGTTCCGGGACACCGAACTATGGCTACACCTTC. The chain couples TRBV7-8 to TRBJ1-2, with a tentative D call TRBD1 (6 bases). CDR1 and CDR2 from the germline V gene are SGHVS and FQNEAQ. V was cut by 6 bases and J by 2 bases, with 13 bases left in between. This CDR3 has 14 amino acids. The variable domain in full, with the rest retrieved from reference TRBV7-8 and TRBJ1-2, is GAGVSQSPRYKVAKRGQDVALRCDPISGHVSLFWYQQALGQGPEFLTYFQNEAQLDKSGLPSDRFFAERPEGSVSTLKIQRTQQEDSAVYLCASSSGTPNYGYTFGSGTRLTVV.

In this sample, this clone turned up a few times. The chain recombines TRBV5-5 with TRBJ1-6, with TRBD1 identical over 12 bases. The V gene's germline CDR1 is SGHKS and CDR2 YYEKEE (reference sequence). This CDR3 is built from 16 residues. Losses at the gene ends were 2 bases for V and 7 bases for J; bases not matched to a gene: 4. DNA for the CDR3: TGTGCCAGCAGCTTAGGGGACAGGGGGCCCAATTCACCCCTCCACTTT. It translates to CASSLGDRGPNSPLHF.

The V call is TRBV5-4, the J call TRBJ2-5; 7 bases align to TRBD2. The CDR3 loop spans 15 amino acids. Germline V CDR1 and CDR2: SGHNT, YYREEE (reference sequence). The ends lost 3 bases at V and 3 bases at J; junction bases unmatched: 8. Here the CDR3 reads CASSSGGVGKETQYF. DNA of the CDR3: TGTGCCAGCAGCTCGGGGGGAGTCGGCAAAGAGACCCAGTACTTC.